The T cell receptor (beta chain) under discussion was sequenced for a study of identical twins. At least ten counts were recorded for this clonotype. Each CDR3 protein is one row after TCRdb ran MiXCR on the 5' RACE reads. The sample lists about 150,000 distinct CDR3 sequences, approximately 3.5% occurring once. There were only healthy Caucasians among the donors. V dropped 6 bases and J dropped 3 bases, with 15 bases sitting between them. Germline V lookup: CDR1 DFQATT, CDR2 SNEGSKA (reference sequence). There are 14 residues in the CDR3. Sequenced sample: memory T cells sorted from blood. This rearrangement joins TRBV20-1 to TRBJ1-5; D uncertain. The clonotype originates from a man aged 18 to 29 in good health. The CDR3 loop reads CSASDGSINQPQHF. The CDR3 nucleotides read TGCAGTGCATCAGACGGGAGCATCAATCAGCCCCAGCATTTT.